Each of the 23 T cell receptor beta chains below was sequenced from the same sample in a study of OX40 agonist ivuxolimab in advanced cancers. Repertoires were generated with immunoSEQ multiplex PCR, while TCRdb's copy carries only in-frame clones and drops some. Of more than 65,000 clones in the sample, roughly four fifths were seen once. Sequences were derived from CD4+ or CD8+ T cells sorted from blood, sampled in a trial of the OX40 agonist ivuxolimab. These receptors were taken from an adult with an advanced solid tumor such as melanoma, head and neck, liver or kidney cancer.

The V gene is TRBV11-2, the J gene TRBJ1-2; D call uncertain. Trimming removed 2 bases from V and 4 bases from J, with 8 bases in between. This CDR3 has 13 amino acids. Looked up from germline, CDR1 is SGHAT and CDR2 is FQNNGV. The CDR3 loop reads CASSLFGRYGYTF. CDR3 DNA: TGTGCCAGCAGCTTATTCGGACGCTATGGCTACACCTTC.

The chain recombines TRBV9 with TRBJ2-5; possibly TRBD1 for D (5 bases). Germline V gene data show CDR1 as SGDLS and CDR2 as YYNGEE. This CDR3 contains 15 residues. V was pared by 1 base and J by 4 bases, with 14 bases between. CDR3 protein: CASSVTWGHLETQYF. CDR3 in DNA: TGTGCCAGCAGCGTAACATGGGGCCATCTAGAGACCCAGTACTTC.

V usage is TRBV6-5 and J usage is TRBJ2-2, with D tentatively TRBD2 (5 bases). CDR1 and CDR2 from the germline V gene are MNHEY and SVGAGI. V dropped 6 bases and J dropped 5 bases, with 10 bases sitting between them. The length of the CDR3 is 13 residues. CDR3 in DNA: TGTGCCAGCAGAGGGAGAAGGACCGGGGAGCTGTTTTTT. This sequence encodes CASRGRRTGELFF.

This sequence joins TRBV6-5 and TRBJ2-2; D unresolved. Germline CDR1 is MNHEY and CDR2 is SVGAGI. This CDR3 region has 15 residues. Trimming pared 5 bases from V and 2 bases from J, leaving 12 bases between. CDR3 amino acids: CASSRARANTGELFF. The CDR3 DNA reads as TGTGCCAGCAGTCGCGCACGAGCTAACACCGGGGAGCTGTTTTTT.

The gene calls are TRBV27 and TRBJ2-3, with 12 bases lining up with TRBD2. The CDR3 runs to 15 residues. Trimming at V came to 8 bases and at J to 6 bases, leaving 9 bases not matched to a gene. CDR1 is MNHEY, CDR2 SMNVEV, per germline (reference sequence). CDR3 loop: CASRQLAGGADTQYF. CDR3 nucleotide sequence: TGTGCCAGCCGCCAACTAGCGGGGGGCGCGGATACGCAGTATTTT.

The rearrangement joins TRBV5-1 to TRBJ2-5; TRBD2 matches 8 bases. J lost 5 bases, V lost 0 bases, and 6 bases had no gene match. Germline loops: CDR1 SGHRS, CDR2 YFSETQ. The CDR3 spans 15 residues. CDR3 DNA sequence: TGCGCCAGCAGCTTGGCCGGGACTAGAGGCGAGACCCAGTACTTC. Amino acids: CASSLAGTRGETQYF.

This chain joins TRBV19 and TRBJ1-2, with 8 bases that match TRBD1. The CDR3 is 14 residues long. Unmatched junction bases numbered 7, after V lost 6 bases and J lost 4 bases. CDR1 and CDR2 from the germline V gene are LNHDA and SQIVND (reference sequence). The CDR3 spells CASRPQGASYGYTF. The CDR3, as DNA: TGTGCCAGTAGGCCCCAGGGGGCAAGCTATGGCTACACCTTC.

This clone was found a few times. The DNA for the CDR3 is TGTGCCAGCAGCCGTAGGGGTAGCGGGAGGGGCCATGAGCAGTTCTTC. Translated: CASSRRGSGRGHEQFF. V gene TRBV28 combines with J gene TRBJ2-1, with 11 positions matching TRBD2. Germline V gene data show CDR1 as MDHEN and CDR2 as SYDVKM. The CDR3 has 16 amino acids. The ends lost 6 bases at V and 8 bases at J; junction bases unmatched: 12.

In DNA form, the CDR3 reads TGTGCCAGCAGTTACTCGGGGAGGTCAATGTGGAACACCATATATTTT. This translates into CASSYSGRSMWNTIYF. The chain is built from TRBV6-5 and TRBJ1-3; no clear D gene. CDR1 MNHEY and CDR2 SVGAGI come from the germline V gene. The CDR3 contains 16 residues. V lost 0 bases, J lost 7 bases, and 16 bases lay in between.

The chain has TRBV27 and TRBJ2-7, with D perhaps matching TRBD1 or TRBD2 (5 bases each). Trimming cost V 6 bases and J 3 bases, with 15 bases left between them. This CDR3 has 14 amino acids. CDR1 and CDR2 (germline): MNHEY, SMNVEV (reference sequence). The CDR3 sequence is CASRVFWDVYEQYF. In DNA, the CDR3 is TGTGCCAGCAGAGTTTTTTGGGACGTCTACGAGCAGTACTTC.

This CDR3 reads CAWSVQSGMQNTEAFF. Here the CDR3 DNA reads TGTGCCTGGAGTGTACAGAGCGGCATGCAGAACACTGAAGCTTTCTTT. This chain connects TRBV30 to TRBJ1-1; D is unresolved. Germline loops: CDR1 GTSNPN, CDR2 SVGIG (reference sequence). The V end lost 0 bases, the J end lost 1 base, and 15 bases lay between the germline ends. This CDR3 spans 16 amino acids.

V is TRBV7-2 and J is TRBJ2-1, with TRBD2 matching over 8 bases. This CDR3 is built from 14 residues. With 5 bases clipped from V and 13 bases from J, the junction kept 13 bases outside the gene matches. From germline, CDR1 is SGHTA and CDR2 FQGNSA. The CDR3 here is CASSPSRTSMTQFF. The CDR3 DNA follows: TGTGCCAGCAGCCCAAGCCGGACTAGCATGACCCAGTTCTTC.

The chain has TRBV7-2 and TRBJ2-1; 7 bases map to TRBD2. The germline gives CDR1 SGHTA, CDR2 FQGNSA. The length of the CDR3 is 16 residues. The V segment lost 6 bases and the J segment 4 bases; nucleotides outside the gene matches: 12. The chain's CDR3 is CASRRNGGTAYNEQFF. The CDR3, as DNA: TGTGCCAGCAGACGGAACGGGGGGACCGCTTACAATGAGCAGTTCTTC. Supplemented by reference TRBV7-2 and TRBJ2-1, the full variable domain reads GAGVSQSPSNKVTEKGKDVELRCDPISGHTALYWYRQSLGQGLEFLIYFQGNSAPDKSGLPSDRFSAERTGGSVSTLTIQRTQQEDSAVYLCASRRNGGTAYNEQFFGPGTRLTVL.

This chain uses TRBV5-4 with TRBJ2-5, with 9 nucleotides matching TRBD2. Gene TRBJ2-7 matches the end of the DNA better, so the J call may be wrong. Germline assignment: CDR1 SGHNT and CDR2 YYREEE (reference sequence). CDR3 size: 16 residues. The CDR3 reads CASGSLAGYEAYEQYF. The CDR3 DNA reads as TGTGCCAGCGGATCTCTAGCGGGGTACGAGGCCTACGAGCAGTACTTC.

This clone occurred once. DNA for the CDR3: TGTGCCACCAGCAGAGCCGAGGGACGGCAGTACTTC. Translated, it gives CATSRAEGRQYF. V and J are TRBV15 and TRBJ2-7; D tentatively fits TRBD1 or TRBD2 (5 bases each). The V gene's germline CDR1 is LNHNV and CDR2 YYDKDF (reference sequence). Trimming shortened V by 1 base and J by 9 bases, and 10 bases separated the two germline ends. The CDR3 loop spans 12 amino acids.

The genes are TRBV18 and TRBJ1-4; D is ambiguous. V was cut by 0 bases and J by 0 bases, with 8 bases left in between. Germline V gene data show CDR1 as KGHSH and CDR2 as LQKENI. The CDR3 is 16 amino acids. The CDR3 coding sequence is TGTGCCAGCTCACCACCGGGATCGTCAACTAATGAAAAACTGTTTTTT. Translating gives CASSPPGSSTNEKLFF.

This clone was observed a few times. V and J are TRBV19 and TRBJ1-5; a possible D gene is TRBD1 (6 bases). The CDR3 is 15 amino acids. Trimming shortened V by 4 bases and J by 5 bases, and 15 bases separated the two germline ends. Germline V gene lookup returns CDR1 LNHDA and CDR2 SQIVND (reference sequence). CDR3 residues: CASSRGWGADQPQHF. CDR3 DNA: TGTGCCAGTAGTAGGGGATGGGGGGCCGATCAGCCCCAGCATTTT.

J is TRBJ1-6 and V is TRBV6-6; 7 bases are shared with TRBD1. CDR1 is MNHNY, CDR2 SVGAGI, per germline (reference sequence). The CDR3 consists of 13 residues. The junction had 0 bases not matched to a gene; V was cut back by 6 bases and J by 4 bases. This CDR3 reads CASRTGYNSPLHF. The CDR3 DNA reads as TGTGCCAGCAGGACAGGGTATAATTCACCCCTCCACTTT.

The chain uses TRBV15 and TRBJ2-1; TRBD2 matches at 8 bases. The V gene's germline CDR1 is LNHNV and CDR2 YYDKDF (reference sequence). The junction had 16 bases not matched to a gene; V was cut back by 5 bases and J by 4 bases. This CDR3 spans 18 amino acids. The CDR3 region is CATSFDVLSGGLYNEQFF. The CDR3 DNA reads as TGTGCCACCAGCTTTGACGTATTGAGCGGGGGCCTATACAATGAGCAGTTCTTC.

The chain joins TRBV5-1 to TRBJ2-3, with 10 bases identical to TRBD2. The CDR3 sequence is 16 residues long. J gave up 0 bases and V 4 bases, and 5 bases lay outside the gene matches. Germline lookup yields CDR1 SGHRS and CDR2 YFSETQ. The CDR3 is CASSTRTSGSTDTQYF. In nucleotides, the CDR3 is TGCGCCAGCAGCACAAGGACTAGCGGTAGCACAGATACGCAGTATTTT. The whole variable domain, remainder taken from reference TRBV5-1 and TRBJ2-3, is KAGVTQTPRYLIKTRGQQVTLSCSPISGHRSVSWYQQTPGQGLQFLFEYFSETQRNKGNFPGRFSGRQFSNSRSEMNVSTLELGDSALYLCASSTRTSGSTDTQYFGPGTRLTVL.

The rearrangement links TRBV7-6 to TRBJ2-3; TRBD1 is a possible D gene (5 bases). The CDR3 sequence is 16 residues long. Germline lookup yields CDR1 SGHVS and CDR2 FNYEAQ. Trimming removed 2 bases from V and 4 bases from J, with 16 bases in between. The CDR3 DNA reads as TGTGCCAGCAGCTTATTTGGTAGGGGCCCCCCAGATACGCAGTATTTT. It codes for CASSLFGRGPPDTQYF.

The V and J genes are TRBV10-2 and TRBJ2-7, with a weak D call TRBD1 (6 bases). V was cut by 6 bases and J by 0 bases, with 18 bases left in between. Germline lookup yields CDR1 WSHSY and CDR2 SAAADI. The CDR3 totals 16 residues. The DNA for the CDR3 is TGCGCCAGCAGCTACAGGGATACAGAGACCTCCTACGAGCAGTACTTC. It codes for CASSYRDTETSYEQYF.

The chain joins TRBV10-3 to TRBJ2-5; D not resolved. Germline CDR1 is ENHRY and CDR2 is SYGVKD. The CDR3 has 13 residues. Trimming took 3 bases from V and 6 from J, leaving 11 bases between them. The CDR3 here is CAISDEWVKTQYF. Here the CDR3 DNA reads TGTGCCATCAGTGATGAGTGGGTTAAGACCCAGTACTTC.